This T cell receptor (beta chain) was profiled in a study of cytomegalovirus exposure and HLA in healthy donors. The trim removed 7 bases at V and 6 bases at J, leaving 2 bases unmatched. The CDR3 is made up of 12 amino acids. The germline V gene has CDR1 SNHLY and CDR2 FYNNEI. PCR used 60 Vbeta primers and 13 Jbeta primers. Clones were read by immunoSEQ multiplex PCR, and TCRdb kept only the in-frame ones, dropping some. Of 35,000 to 55,000 clones listed, over 55% are singletons. Nominally healthy donors were sampled, though unrecorded immune exposures were likely. This clonotype originated in a human donor in good health. Input material: PBMCs. V is TRBV2 and J is TRBJ2-1, with 8 bases matching TRBD2. CDR3 DNA sequence: TGTGCCAGCACGGGGGGGCTCAATGAGCAGTTCTTC. This encodes CASTGGLNEQFF. The full variable domain, rest sourced from reference TRBV2 and TRBJ2-1, is EPEVTQTPSHQVTQMGQEVILRCVPISNHLYFYWYRQILGQKVEFLVSFYNNEISEKSEIFDDQFSVERPDGSNFTLKIRSTKLEDSAMYFCASTGGLNEQFFGPGTRLTVL.